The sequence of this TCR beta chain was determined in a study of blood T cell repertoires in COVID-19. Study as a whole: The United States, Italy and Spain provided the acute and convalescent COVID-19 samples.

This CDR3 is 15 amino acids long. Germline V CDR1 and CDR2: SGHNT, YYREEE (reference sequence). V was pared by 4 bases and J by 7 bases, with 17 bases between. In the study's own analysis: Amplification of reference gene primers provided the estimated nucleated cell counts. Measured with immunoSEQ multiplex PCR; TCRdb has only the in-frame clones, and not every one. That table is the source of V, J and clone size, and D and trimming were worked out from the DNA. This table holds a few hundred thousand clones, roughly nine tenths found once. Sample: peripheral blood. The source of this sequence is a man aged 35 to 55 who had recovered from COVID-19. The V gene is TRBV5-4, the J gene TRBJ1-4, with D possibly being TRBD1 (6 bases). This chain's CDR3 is CASSPTGGAGEKLFF. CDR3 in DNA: TGTGCCAGCAGCCCGACGGGGGGCGCGGGTGAAAAACTGTTTTTT.